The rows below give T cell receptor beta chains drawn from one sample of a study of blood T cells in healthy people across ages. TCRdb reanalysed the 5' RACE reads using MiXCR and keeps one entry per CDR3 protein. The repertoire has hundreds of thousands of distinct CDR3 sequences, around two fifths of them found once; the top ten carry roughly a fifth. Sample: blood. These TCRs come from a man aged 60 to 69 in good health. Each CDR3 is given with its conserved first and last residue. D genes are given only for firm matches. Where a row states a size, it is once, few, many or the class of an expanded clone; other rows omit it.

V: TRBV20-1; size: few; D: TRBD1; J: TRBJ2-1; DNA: TGCAGTGCTACCAGGGGGACAGGCAATGAGCAGTTCTTC; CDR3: CSATRGTGNEQFF
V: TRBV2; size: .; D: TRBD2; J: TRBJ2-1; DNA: TGTGCCAGCAGTGAAGCGCTTCCGGCTAGCGGGGGAAGGTCTGAGCAGTTCTTC; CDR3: CASSEALPASGGRSEQFF
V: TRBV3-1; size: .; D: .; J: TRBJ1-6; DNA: TGTGCCAGCAGCCAAGATATACAGCATTCACCCCTCCACTTT; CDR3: CASSQDIQHSPLHF
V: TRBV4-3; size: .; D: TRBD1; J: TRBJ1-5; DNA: TGCGCCAGCAGCCAAGATCTGGTGACAGGGGCCTATAGCAATCAGCCCCAGCATTTT; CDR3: CASSQDLVTGAYSNQPQHF
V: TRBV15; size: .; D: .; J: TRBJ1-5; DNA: TGTGCCACCAGCAGAAGCAGGGGCGGCAATCAGCCCCAGCATTTT; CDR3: CATSRSRGGNQPQHF
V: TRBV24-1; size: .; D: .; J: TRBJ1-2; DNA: TGTGCCACCAGTGATTCCCACGCCTATGGCTACACCTTC; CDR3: CATSDSHAYGYTF
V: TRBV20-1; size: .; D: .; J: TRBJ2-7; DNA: TGCAGTGCTAGATACCCTCCAGGAGGATCCTACGAGCAGTACTTC; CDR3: CSARYPPGGSYEQYF
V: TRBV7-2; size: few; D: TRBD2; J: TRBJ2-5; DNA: TGTGCCAGCAGCCCACCCAGCGGGGGGGAGGGCAATGAGCAGTACTTC; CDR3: CASSPPSGGEGNEQYF
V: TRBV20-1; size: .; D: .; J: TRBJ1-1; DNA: TGCAGTGCTAGAGAGGTCGGCACTGAAGCTTTCTTT; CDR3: CSAREVGTEAFF
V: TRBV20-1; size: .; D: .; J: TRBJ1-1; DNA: TGCAGTGCTAGAGGCCGCGGGCGCGCTGAAGCTTTCTTT; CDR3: CSARGRGRAEAFF
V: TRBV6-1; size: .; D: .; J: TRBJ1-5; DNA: TGTGCCAGCAGACCGGACGGTAGCAATCAGCCCCAGCATTTT; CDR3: CASRPDGSNQPQHF
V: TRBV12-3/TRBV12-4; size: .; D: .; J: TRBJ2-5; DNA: TGTGCCAGCAGTTTCGGCGATGGGGAGACCCAGTACTTC; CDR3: CASSFGDGETQYF
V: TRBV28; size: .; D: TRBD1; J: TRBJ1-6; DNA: TGTGCCAGCAGTTTCGGTAACAGGGGGGCACCCCTCCACTTT; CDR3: CASSFGNRGAPLHF
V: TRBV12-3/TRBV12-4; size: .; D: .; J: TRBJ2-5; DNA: TGTGCCAGCAGTTCCTTTCGGGGGCAGTACTTC; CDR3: CASSSFRGQYF
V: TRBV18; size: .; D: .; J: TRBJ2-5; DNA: TGTGCCAGCGCAGACATCTGGGAGACCCAGTACTTC; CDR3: CASADIWETQYF
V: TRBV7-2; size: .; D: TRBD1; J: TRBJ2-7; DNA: TGTGCCAGCAGCTTAGTTGGGACAGTTGACACCTACGAGCAGTACTTC; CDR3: CASSLVGTVDTYEQYF
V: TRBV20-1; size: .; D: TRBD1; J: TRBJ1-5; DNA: TGCAGTGCTCAACCGACAGGGGGTCAGCCCCAGCATTTT; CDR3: CSAQPTGGQPQHF
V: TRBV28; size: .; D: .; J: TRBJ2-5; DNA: TGTGCCAGCAGTTTACTTTCGGACGGATCGGTTCAGTACTTC; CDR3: CASSLLSDGSVQYF
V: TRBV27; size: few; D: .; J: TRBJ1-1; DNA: TGTGCCAGCAGTTTGCCGGGGGCTACTGAAGCTTTCTTT; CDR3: CASSLPGATEAFF
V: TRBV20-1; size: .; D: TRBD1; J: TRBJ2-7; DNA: TGCAGTGCCCCGGACAGGGGGCTCACCTACGAGCAGTACTTC; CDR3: CSAPDRGLTYEQYF
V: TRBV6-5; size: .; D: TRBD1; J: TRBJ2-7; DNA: TGTGCCAGCAGGACCGGGACAGGAGGTGCCTACGAGCAGTACTTC; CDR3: CASRTGTGGAYEQYF
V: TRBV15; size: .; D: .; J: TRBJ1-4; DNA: TGTGCCACCAGCTCCAGACCGGGGGGGCGCATTACTAATGAAAAACTGTTTTTT; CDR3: CATSSRPGGRITNEKLFF
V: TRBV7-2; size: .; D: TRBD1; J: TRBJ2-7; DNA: TGTGCCACCGGACAGGTTTCCTACGAGCAGTACTTC; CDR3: CATGQVSYEQYF